The 22 T cell receptor beta chains below all came from one sample that was sequenced in a study of T cell repertoires in cytomegalovirus infection. Each CDR3 protein gets one entry after TCRdb re-called the reads with MiXCR. The sample yields about 71,000 distinct CDR3 sequences, 20% to 25% seen once. These TCRs are of unknown antigen specificity. This specimen consisted of CD8+ T cells from cultured PBMCs, obtained from culture after CMV antigen stimulation. Every receptor here comes from a human donor in good health (CMV status not recorded). Some clones in this sample may be carry-over from other donors' samples.

In its sample, this clonotype was seen a few times. The chain has TRBV6-6 and TRBJ1-1; D gene uncertain. Trimming left V 6 bases short and J 3 bases short, with 17 bases between. The CDR3 loop spans 15 amino acids. CDR1 and CDR2 (germline): MNHNY, SVGAGI (reference sequence). The chain's CDR3 is CASSRLGTMHTEAFF. As DNA, the CDR3 is TGTGCCAGCAGCCGGTTGGGAACGATGCACACTGAAGCTTTCTTT.

This clonotype was counted only a few times. J is TRBJ2-7 and V is TRBV28; the D gene is possibly TRBD1 (6 bases). Germline CDR1 MDHEN, CDR2 SYDVKM. V lost 7 bases and J lost 0, with 19 bases in between. The CDR3 sequence is 16 residues long. The CDR3 loop is CASTKLGRGLSYEQYF. The CDR3 DNA reads TGTGCCAGCACTAAATTGGGCAGGGGCCTCTCCTACGAGCAGTACTTC.

This clonotype was detected a few times. Relative to the germline gene, one junction end is altered; a read error may explain this. The chain joins TRBV15 to TRBJ2-5; 7 bases are a match to TRBD2. Per the germline V gene, CDR1 is LNHNV and CDR2 is YYDKDF (reference sequence). This CDR3 spans 13 amino acids. In DNA form, the CDR3 reads TGTGCCACCAAAGCGGGACTCCAAGAGACCCTGTACTTC. Protein sequence: CATKAGLQETLYF.

This clonotype was detected only a few times. This chain connects TRBV7-6 to TRBJ2-1; D tentatively fits TRBD1 or TRBD2 (5 bases each). V lost 1 base, J lost 2 bases, and 9 bases lay in between. This CDR3 is 15 amino acids long. Looked up from germline, CDR1 is SGHVS and CDR2 is FNYEAQ. This chain's CDR3 is CASSLGGRTYNEQFF. CDR3 coding DNA: TGTGCCAGCAGCTTAGGGGGACGGACCTACAATGAGCAGTTCTTC. Drawing the rest from reference TRBV7-6 and TRBJ2-1, the complete variable domain is GAGVSQSPRYKVTKRGQDVALRCDPISGHVSLYWYRQALGQGPEFLTYFNYEAQQDKSGLPNDRFSAERPEGSISTLTIQRTEQRDSAMYRCASSLGGRTYNEQFFGPGTRLTVL.

CDR3 in amino acids: CSAIESGTGNSPLHF. In nucleotides, the CDR3 is TGCAGTGCTATAGAGAGTGGGACAGGGAATTCACCCCTCCACTTT. The chain couples TRBV20-1 to TRBJ1-6, with 9 bases lining up with TRBD1. The length of the CDR3 is 15 residues. Germline loops: CDR1 DFQATT, CDR2 SNEGSKA (reference sequence). The junction had 8 bases not matched to a gene; V was cut back by 4 bases and J by 7 bases.

V is TRBV7-2 and J is TRBJ1-4; weak D call: TRBD1 (5 bases). The length of the CDR3 is 12 residues. V gave up 2 bases and J gave up 8 bases, with 6 bases separating them. Germline CDR1 reads SGHTA; CDR2 reads FQGNSA. CDR3 region: CASSLRGEKLFF. The CDR3 nucleotides read TGTGCCAGCAGCTTAAGGGGAGAAAAACTGTTTTTT.

The rearrangement uses TRBV12-3 or TRBV12-4 and TRBJ1-2, with D hard to call. V was shortened by 3 bases and J by 7 bases, with 12 bases between the two germline ends. This CDR3 is built from 13 residues. The CDR3 protein is CASSFPGKSGYTF. Here the CDR3 DNA reads TGTGCCAGCAGTTTTCCGGGGAAAAGTGGCTACACCTTC.

This chain links TRBV7-2 with TRBJ2-7, with 12 bases identical to TRBD2. Germline CDR1 SGHTA, CDR2 FQGNSA. V shed 6 bases, J shed 2 bases, and the junction held 2 bases outside the gene matches. The CDR3 totals 14 residues. The CDR3 loop is CASSSSGGAYEQYF. Written as DNA, the CDR3 is TGTGCCAGCAGTTCTAGCGGGGGGGCCTACGAGCAGTACTTC.

The chain couples TRBV27 to TRBJ2-2; D tentatively fits TRBD1 or TRBD2 (6 bases each). CDR3 size: 16 residues. CDR1 MNHEY and CDR2 SMNVEV come from the germline V gene (reference sequence). The V gene lost 5 bases and the J gene lost 2 bases, with 15 bases spanning the gap. The CDR3 spells CASSPRGRGNTGELFF. In nucleotides, the CDR3 is TGTGCCAGCAGTCCGCGGGGCAGGGGAAACACCGGGGAGCTGTTTTTT.

This clonotype occurred a few times. V usage is TRBV7-9 and J usage is TRBJ2-1, with D possibly TRBD2 on 6 matching bases. In germline, CDR1 is SEHNR, CDR2 FQNEAQ (reference sequence). V was shortened by 5 bases and J by 0 bases, with 17 bases between the two germline ends. The CDR3 has 17 amino acids. CDR3 nucleotides: TGTGCCAGCAGCGCTAGTAGGGCGGGATCCTCCTACAATGAGCAGTTCTTC. The encoded protein is CASSASRAGSSYNEQFF.

There are a few counts of this clonotype. The J gene is TRBJ1-5, the V gene TRBV28, with TRBD1 matching over 7 bases. This CDR3 comprises 15 residues. Losses at the gene ends were 5 bases for V and 1 base for J; bases not matched to a gene: 5. Looked up from germline, CDR1 is MDHEN and CDR2 is SYDVKM. Written as DNA, the CDR3 is TGTGCCAGCAGTAATTCAGGGGGGAGCAATCAGCCCCAGCATTTT. This sequence encodes CASSNSGGSNQPQHF.

A note on this clonotype: A junction end diverges from the germline sequence, so it may reflect a read error. The chain carries TRBV27 and TRBJ1-2, with no clear D. The CDR3 sequence is 15 residues long. Germline CDR1 reads MNHEY; CDR2 reads SMNVEV (reference sequence). The CDR3 loop is CASSFSGSSNFGYTF. The CDR3 DNA reads as TGTGCCAGCAGTTTCAGTGGCAGTTCTAACTTTGGCTACACCTTC.

This chain connects TRBV6-5 to TRBJ2-1; the match to TRBD2 covers 10 bases. Germline loops: CDR1 MNHEY, CDR2 SVGAGI. J was trimmed by 7 bases and V by 5 bases; bases with no gene match: 5. The CDR3 consists of 14 residues. The CDR3 protein is CASSLAGERNEQFF. The CDR3 nucleotides are TGTGCCAGCAGTCTAGCGGGGGAACGTAATGAGCAGTTCTTC.

This clonotype was picked up a small number of times. The chain carries TRBV12-3 or TRBV12-4 and TRBJ2-2; D might be TRBD1 or TRBD2, each matching 5 bases. This CDR3 region has 14 residues. V lost 6 bases and J 3 bases, leaving 11 bases between the germline ends. The CDR3 DNA sequence: TGTGCCAGCAGCCCGGGACGGTACACCGGGGAGCTGTTTTTT. This gives the protein CASSPGRYTGELFF.

As concerns this clonotype: A read error may explain this, as a much larger clone is one base away. The rearrangement links TRBV7-9 to TRBJ1-2, with a weak D call TRBD1 (5 bases). The CDR3 extends over 13 amino acids. The germline V gene encodes CDR1 SEHNR and CDR2 FQNEAQ (reference sequence). The CDR3 DNA is TGTGCCAGCAGCTCGCCGGGACTCTTTGGCTACATCTTC. This codes for CASSSPGLFGYIF. The full variable domain, completed using reference TRBV7-9 and TRBJ1-2, is DTGVSQNPRHKITKRGQNVTFRCDPISEHNRLYWYRQTLGQGPEFLTYFQNEAQLEKSRLLSDRFSAERPKGSFSTLEIQRTEQGDSAMYLCASSSPGLFGYIFGSGTRLTVV.

V gene TRBV7-6 combines with J gene TRBJ2-5; 10 bases map to TRBD2. The CDR3 consists of 16 residues. After removal of 3 bases from V and 5 bases from J, the junction contained 9 bases not matched to a gene. The germline V gene has CDR1 SGHVS and CDR2 FNYEAQ. The CDR3 sequence: CASSFLSGGAWETQYF. CDR3 coding DNA: TGTGCCAGCAGCTTTCTCAGCGGGGGGGCGTGGGAGACCCAGTACTTC.

The chain links TRBV2 to TRBJ2-3; D tentatively fits TRBD1 or TRBD2 (6 bases each). The V and J ends lost 8 bases and 5 bases respectively, with 17 bases between them. The CDR3 is made up of 14 amino acids. Germline CDR1 SNHLY, CDR2 FYNNEI. Here the CDR3 reads CASPGGRDRDTQYF. The DNA for the CDR3 is TGTGCCAGCCCCGGGGGCCGAGACAGAGATACGCAGTATTTT.

This clonotype was detected only a few times. This chain joins TRBV12-3 or TRBV12-4 and TRBJ1-2; perhaps TRBD1 as D (6 bases). The length of the CDR3 is 15 residues. Trimming shortened V by 4 bases and J by 2 bases, and 14 bases separated the two germline ends. The CDR3 sequence is CASSSGQMANYGYTF. CDR3 DNA sequence: TGTGCCAGCAGTTCCGGACAGATGGCCAACTATGGCTACACCTTC.

The V and J genes are TRBV7-9 and TRBJ1-1; TRBD1 agrees at 10 bases. The CDR3 totals 14 residues. Germline V CDR1 and CDR2: SEHNR, FQNEAQ (reference sequence). With V trimmed by 4 bases and J by 8 bases, 7 bases remained unmatched. The CDR3 coding sequence is TGTGCCAGCAGCTCTCCGGGACAGGGGCCCGAAGCTTTCTTT. This gives the protein CASSSPGQGPEAFF.

This clonotype was observed a few times. V gene TRBV20-1 combines with J gene TRBJ2-1; the D gene is possibly TRBD1 (5 bases). The length of the CDR3 is 16 residues. Germline CDR1 and CDR2: DFQATT and SNEGSKA (reference sequence). V dropped 3 bases and J dropped 0 bases, with 15 bases sitting between them. For the CDR3, the DNA is TGCAGTGCTAGCCCAACAGGCTCGAGCTCCTACAATGAGCAGTTCTTC. This gives the protein CSASPTGSSSYNEQFF.

The V and J genes are TRBV3-1 and TRBJ1-2; tentative D call: TRBD1 (5 bases). V lost 0 bases, J lost 5 bases, and 19 bases lay in between. CDR1 is LGHDT and CDR2 is YNNKEL in the germline V gene (reference sequence). The CDR3 consists of 17 residues. The CDR3 DNA is TGTGCCAGCAGCCAAGAATTTTCTTTGGGGGGAAGGTATGGCTACACCTTC. Encoded protein: CASSQEFSLGGRYGYTF.

This clonotype was detected only a few times. The rearrangement uses TRBV6-1 and TRBJ2-7; 8 positions agree with TRBD2. Germline-derived CDR1 and CDR2 are MNHNS and SASEGT. V was pared by 6 bases and J by 2 bases, with 9 bases of the junction left unmatched. The CDR3 extends over 15 amino acids. The CDR3 DNA reads as TGTGCCAGCAGCCGGCCCGGGACTAGAGCCTACGAGCAGTACTTC. Encoded protein: CASSRPGTRAYEQYF.